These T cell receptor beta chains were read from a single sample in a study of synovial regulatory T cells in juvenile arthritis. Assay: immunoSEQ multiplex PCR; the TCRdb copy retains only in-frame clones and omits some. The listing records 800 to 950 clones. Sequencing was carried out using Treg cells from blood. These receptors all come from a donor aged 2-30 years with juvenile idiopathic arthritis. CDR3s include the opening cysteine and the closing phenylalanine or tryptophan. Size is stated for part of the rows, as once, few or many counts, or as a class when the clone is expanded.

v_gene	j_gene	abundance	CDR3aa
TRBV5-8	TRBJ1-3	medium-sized	CASSFGTPDSGNTIYF
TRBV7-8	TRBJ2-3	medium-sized	CASSLGGGPPDTDTQYF
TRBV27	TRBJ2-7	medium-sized	CASTYGRGPYEQYF
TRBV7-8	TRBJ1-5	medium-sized	CASSLPGGVQGQPQHF
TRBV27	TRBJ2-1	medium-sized	CASSVQGYNEQFF
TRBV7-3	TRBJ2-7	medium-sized	CASSLTAGVGYEQYF
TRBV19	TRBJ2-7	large	CASSTSGRFHEQYF
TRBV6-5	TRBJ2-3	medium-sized	CASKQSLYTDTQYF
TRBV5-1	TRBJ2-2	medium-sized	CASSDWVRSTNTGELFF
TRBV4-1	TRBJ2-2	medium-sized	CASSQDRHSGELFF
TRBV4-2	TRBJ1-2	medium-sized	CASSQDRDSYGYTF
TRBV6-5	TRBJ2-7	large	CASSFGGEGRYEQYF
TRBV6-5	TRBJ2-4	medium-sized	CASSYSIGAMNIQYF
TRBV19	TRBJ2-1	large	CASRTSGFAYNEQFF
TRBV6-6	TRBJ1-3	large	CASRRGRGGNTIYF
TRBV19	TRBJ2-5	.	CASSLTSGSYEQYF
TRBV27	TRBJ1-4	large	CASSSGRENMFF
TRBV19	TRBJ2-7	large	CASSPPGLEAYEQYF
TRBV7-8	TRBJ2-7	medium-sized	CASSSSVASQYF
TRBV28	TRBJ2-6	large	CASSPHWGEGANVLTF